The source of this TCR beta chain is a study of OX40 agonist ivuxolimab in advanced cancers. Germline V gene sequence: CDR1 ENHRY, CDR2 SYGVKD. This CDR3 contains 15 residues. Unmatched junction bases numbered 10, after V lost 6 bases and J lost 7 bases. The method was immunoSEQ multiplex PCR; TCRdb's version includes in-frame clones alone and lacks a portion of them. The sample consists of around 40,000 clones, around four fifths of them appearing once. The material sequenced was CD4+ or CD8+ T cells sorted from blood, taken in a trial of the OX40 agonist ivuxolimab. The V call is TRBV10-3, the J call TRBJ2-2; 8 bases fit TRBD2. The origin of this receptor is an adult with an advanced solid tumor such as melanoma, head and neck, liver or kidney cancer. The CDR3 nucleotides are TGTGCCATCAGCGGGGGGGAGAATGATGGCGGGGAGCTGTTTTTT. It encodes CAISGGENDGGELFF.